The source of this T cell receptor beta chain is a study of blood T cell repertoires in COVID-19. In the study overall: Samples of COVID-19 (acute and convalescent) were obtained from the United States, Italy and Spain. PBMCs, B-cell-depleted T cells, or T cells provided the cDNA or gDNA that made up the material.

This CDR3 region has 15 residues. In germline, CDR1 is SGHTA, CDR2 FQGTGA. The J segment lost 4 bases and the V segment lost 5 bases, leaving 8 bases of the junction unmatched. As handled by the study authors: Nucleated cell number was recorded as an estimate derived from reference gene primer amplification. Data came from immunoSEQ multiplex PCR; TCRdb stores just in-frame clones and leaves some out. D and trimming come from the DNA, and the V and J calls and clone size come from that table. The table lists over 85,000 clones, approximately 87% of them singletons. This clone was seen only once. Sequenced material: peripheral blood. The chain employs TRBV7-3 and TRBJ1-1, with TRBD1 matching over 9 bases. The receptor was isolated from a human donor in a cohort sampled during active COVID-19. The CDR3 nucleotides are TGTGCCAGCAGCGCAAGGGACAGGGAACGCACTGAAGCTTTCTTT. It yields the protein CASSARDRERTEAFF.